One and the same sample provided the 5 T cell receptor beta chains below, sequenced in a study of cytomegalovirus exposure and HLA in healthy donors. This table comes from immunoSEQ multiplex PCR, and its TCRdb copy is limited to in-frame clones, with some not included. Among some 340,000 clones listed, 87% were seen once. Sequencing was performed on PBMCs. These receptors were taken from a woman younger than 45 in good health and CMV-seropositive.

V and J are TRBV29-1 and TRBJ2-7; TRBD1 might be the D (6 bases). Trimming cost V 3 bases and J 6 bases, with 15 bases left between them. The germline V gene has CDR1 SQVTM and CDR2 ANQGSEA. The CDR3 runs to 13 residues. CDR3 nucleotide sequence: TGCAGCGTTGACAGGGGATATCGGAGCGAGCAGTACTTC. Translated: CSVDRGYRSEQYF.

This clone occurred once. CDR3 coding DNA: TGTGCCAGCACGGTCGGCCCCGCTAACTATGGCTACACCTTC. Its translation is CASTVGPANYGYTF. This chain connects TRBV6-4 to TRBJ1-2, with unresolved D. Per the germline V gene, CDR1 is MRHNA and CDR2 is SNTAGT. The CDR3 contains 14 residues. V lost 7 bases and J 0 bases, leaving 12 bases between the germline ends.

V gene TRBV13 combines with J gene TRBJ2-3; 9 nucleotides line up with TRBD2. CDR3 length: 17 amino acids. Losses at the gene ends were 5 bases for V and 0 bases for J; bases not matched to a gene: 9. The germline V gene has CDR1 PRHDT and CDR2 FYEKMQ (reference sequence). This CDR3 reads CASSLRTSVESTDTQYF. The CDR3 DNA reads as TGTGCCAGCAGCCTACGGACTAGCGTAGAGAGCACAGATACGCAGTATTTT.

This clone was observed a single time. This chain connects TRBV9 to TRBJ1-1; 7 bases agree with TRBD1. The CDR3 contains 13 residues. Trimming at V came to 3 bases and at J to 4 bases, leaving 3 bases not matched to a gene. Looked up from germline, CDR1 is SGDLS and CDR2 is YYNGEE. The CDR3 DNA follows: TGTGCCAGCAGCGGACAGGGTACCACTGAAGCTTTCTTT. This translates into CASSGQGTTEAFF.

This clone was observed a handful of times. One junction end does not reproduce the germline sequence, and a read error may be involved. The genes are TRBV2 and TRBJ1-6; D not resolved. Germline CDR1 and CDR2: SNHLY and FYNNEI. This CDR3 region has 12 residues. In DNA form, the CDR3 reads TGTGCCAGCCGTGAGATTAGGGCAGGTCTCCACTTT. Translation: CASREIRAGLHF.